A selection of T cell receptor beta chains follows, all from one sample in a study of shared clonotypes between healthy human individuals. TCRdb's table, derived via immunoSEQ multiplex PCR, lists solely in-frame clones and lacks some. This table has approximately 500,000 clones, approximately 79% appearing once. The sequencing input was PBMCs. The receptor set was obtained from a woman in her forties in good health. Some clones in this sample may be carry-over from other donors' samples. Both conserved end residues are part of each CDR3. D genes are given only for firm matches. Only some rows state a clone size, as once, few, many or a class for expanded clones.

D,V,J,size,CDR3,DNA
TRBD2,TRBV28,TRBJ2-2,NA,CATISGGFNTGELFF,TGTGCCACCATTTCGGGGGGGTTTAACACCGGGGAGCTGTTTTTT
NA,TRBV19,TRBJ2-5,once,CASITGFPGTQYF,TGTGCCAGTATTACCGGCTTCCCCGGCACCCAGTACTTC
NA,TRBV27,TRBJ1-4,NA,CASSHGGEKLFF,TGTGCCAGCAGTCACGGAGGGGAAAAACTGTTTTTT
NA,TRBV10-1,TRBJ2-5,NA,CASPPLRAKETQYF,TGCGCCAGCCCCCCCCTGCGGGCTAAAGAGACCCAGTACTTC
TRBD2,TRBV5-1,TRBJ2-3,NA,CASTFLAGGKSTDTQYF,TGCGCCAGCACCTTTCTAGCGGGAGGGAAAAGCACAGATACGCAGTATTTT
TRBD2,TRBV27,TRBJ2-2,NA,CASSLRLAGGAGELFF,TGTGCCAGCAGTTTAAGGCTAGCGGGAGGGGCCGGGGAGCTGTTTTTT
TRBD1,TRBV28,TRBJ1-5,NA,CASSLRDREYRNNQPQHF,TGTGCCAGCAGTTTGAGAGACAGGGAATATCGTAACAATCAGCCCCAGCATTTT
TRBD2,TRBV19,TRBJ2-2,NA,CASMWAAGASGELFF,TGTGCCAGTATGTGGGCAGCGGGAGCATCCGGGGAGCTGTTTTTT
NA,TRBV15,TRBJ2-7,NA,CATSRDLSEQYF,TGTGCCACCAGCAGAGATCTCAGCGAGCAGTACTTC
NA,TRBV6-5,TRBJ2-3,NA,CASSYGQGTDTQYF,TGTGCCAGCAGTTATGGGCAGGGCACAGATACGCAGTATTTT
NA,TRBV28,TRBJ2-7,NA,CASSLGSSYEQYF,TGTGCCAGCAGTTTGGGGAGCTCCTACGAGCAGTACTTC
TRBD2,TRBV11-2,TRBJ2-7,NA,CASSLGAGEDEQYF,TGTGCCAGCAGCTTGGGTGCGGGAGAGGACGAGCAGTACTTC
TRBD1,TRBV6-1,TRBJ2-5,NA,CASSWDRAEPGTQYF,TGTGCCAGCAGCTGGGACAGGGCCGAGCCGGGGACCCAGTACTTC
NA,TRBV21-1,TRBJ1-5,NA,CASSNKTGGTNQPQHF,TGTGCCAGCAGCAACAAGACAGGGGGTACCAATCAGCCCCAGCATTTT
TRBD1,TRBV28,TRBJ1-3,NA,CASSFKGTVSGNTIYF,TGTGCCAGCAGTTTTAAAGGGACAGTGTCTGGAAACACCATATATTTT
TRBD2,TRBV7-9,TRBJ2-1,NA,CASSGPRAGGSYNEQFF,TGTGCCAGCAGCGGACCCCGGGCGGGAGGGTCCTACAATGAGCAGTTCTTC
NA,TRBV18,TRBJ1-3,NA,CASSPPLDGPSGNTIYF,TGTGCCAGCTCACCACCTTTAGACGGTCCCTCTGGAAACACCATATATTTT
TRBD2,TRBV2,TRBJ2-2,NA,CASSDRLAGTGELFF,TGTGCCAGCAGTGATCGACTAGCCGGCACCGGGGAGCTGTTTTTT
NA,TRBV7-2,TRBJ2-6,NA,CASSLAQGSDSGANVLTF,TGTGCCAGCAGCCTCGCCCAGGGATCGGACTCTGGGGCCAACGTCCTGACTTTC
NA,TRBV19,TRBJ2-7,NA,CASSRGTGPHSYEQYF,TGTGCCAGTTCCCGAGGAACCGGGCCCCATTCCTACGAGCAGTACTTC
NA,TRBV4-2,TRBJ1-2,once,CASSQDLDRGYNYGYTF,TGTGCCAGCAGCCAAGATCTGGACCGGGGATATAACTATGGCTACACCTTC
NA,TRBV9,TRBJ2-3,NA,CASSATGSSEDTQYF,TGTGCCAGCAGCGCCACAGGGTCATCGGAAGATACGCAGTATTTT
NA,TRBV6-5,TRBJ1-2,NA,CASSTRTREGYTF,TGTGCCAGCAGTACCCGGACACGGGAGGGCTACACCTTC
NA,TRBV9,TRBJ2-7,NA,CASSPRYEQYF,TGTGCCAGCAGCCCCCGCTACGAGCAGTACTTC
TRBD1,TRBV7-2,TRBJ1-2,NA,CASSLQGALGYTF,TGTGCCAGCAGCTTACAGGGGGCGCTTGGCTACACCTTC
NA,TRBV5-1,TRBJ2-5,NA,CASSLGSGRETQYF,TGCGCCAGCAGCTTGGGTTCTGGTCGAGAGACCCAGTACTTC
NA,TRBV5-1,TRBJ2-1,few,CASSPGQTTYNEQFF,TGCGCCAGCAGCCCTGGACAGACGACCTACAATGAGCAGTTCTTC
NA,TRBV18,TRBJ2-4,few,CASSSSRDIQYF,TGTGCCAGCTCATCGAGTCGGGACATTCAGTACTTC
NA,TRBV27,TRBJ2-1,NA,CASRDPTPYNEQFF,TGTGCCAGCAGGGACCCGACCCCCTACAATGAGCAGTTCTTC
NA,TRBV7-2,TRBJ2-7,few,CASSLGTGTIYEQYF,TGTGCCAGCAGCTTAGGAACCGGGACCATCTACGAGCAGTACTTC
TRBD2,TRBV7-8,TRBJ2-1,NA,CASSPTGLAGDNEQFF,TGTGCCAGCAGCCCAACGGGACTAGCGGGAGACAATGAGCAGTTCTTC
NA,TRBV7-9,TRBJ1-4,NA,CASSFSQVEKLFF,TGTGCCAGCAGCTTCTCACAGGTTGAAAAACTGTTTTTT
TRBD1,TRBV14,TRBJ2-7,NA,CASSRQGMGEQYF,TGTGCCAGCAGCCGACAGGGGATGGGCGAGCAGTACTTC
NA,TRBV7-2,TRBJ1-1,NA,CASSLDRAGGEAFF,TGTGCCAGCAGCTTAGACAGGGCAGGCGGTGAAGCTTTCTTT
NA,TRBV7-2,TRBJ1-1,NA,CASSLVRQSEAFF,TGTGCCAGCAGCTTAGTCAGGCAATCTGAAGCTTTCTTT
NA,TRBV7-2,TRBJ2-5,NA,CASSLDRGSQETQYF,TGTGCCAGCAGCTTAGATCGAGGGAGCCAAGAGACCCAGTACTTC
NA,TRBV19,TRBJ2-5,NA,CATAWTSQETQYF,TGTGCCACCGCTTGGACAAGCCAAGAGACCCAGTACTTC
NA,TRBV20-1,TRBJ2-7,NA,CSASEGSEQYF,TGCAGTGCTAGTGAGGGAAGCGAGCAGTACTTC
NA,TRBV6-1,TRBJ1-5,NA,CASRDPLMPQHF,TGTGCCAGCAGGGACCCCCTAATGCCCCAGCATTTT
NA,TRBV9,TRBJ2-5,NA,CASSVSPSSQETQYF,TGTGCCAGCAGCGTATCCCCTAGCAGCCAAGAGACCCAGTACTTC
NA,TRBV7-3,TRBJ1-2,NA,CASSPGASYGYTF,TGTGCCAGCAGCCCAGGGGCATCCTATGGCTACACCTTC
NA,TRBV6-1,TRBJ1-4,NA,CASSEASGSNEKLFF,TGTGCCAGCAGTGAAGCGAGCGGATCTAATGAAAAACTGTTTTTT
NA,TRBV6-6,TRBJ2-1,NA,CASSFQPLGEEFF,TGTGCCAGCAGTTTCCAGCCTTTAGGGGAGGAGTTCTTC
TRBD1,TRBV7-2,TRBJ1-1,NA,CASSSRTGAGEAFF,TGTGCCAGCAGCTCGCGGACAGGGGCGGGTGAAGCTTTCTTT